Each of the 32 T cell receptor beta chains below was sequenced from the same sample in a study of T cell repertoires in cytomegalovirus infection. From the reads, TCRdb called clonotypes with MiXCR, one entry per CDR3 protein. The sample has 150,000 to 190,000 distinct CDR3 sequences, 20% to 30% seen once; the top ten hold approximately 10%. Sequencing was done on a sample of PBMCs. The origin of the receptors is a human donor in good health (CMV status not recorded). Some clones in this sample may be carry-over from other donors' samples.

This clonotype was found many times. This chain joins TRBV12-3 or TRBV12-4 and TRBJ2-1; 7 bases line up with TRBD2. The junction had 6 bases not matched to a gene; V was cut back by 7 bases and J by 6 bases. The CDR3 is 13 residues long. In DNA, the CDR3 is TGTGCCAGCAACGTAGCGGGTCGCAATGAGCAGTTCTTC. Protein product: CASNVAGRNEQFF.

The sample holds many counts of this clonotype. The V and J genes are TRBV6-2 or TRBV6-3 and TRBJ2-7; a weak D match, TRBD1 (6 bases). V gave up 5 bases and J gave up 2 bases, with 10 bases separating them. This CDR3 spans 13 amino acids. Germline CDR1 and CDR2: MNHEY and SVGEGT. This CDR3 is CASSRDTPYEQYF. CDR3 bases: TGTGCCAGCAGTCGGGACACCCCCTACGAGCAGTACTTC.

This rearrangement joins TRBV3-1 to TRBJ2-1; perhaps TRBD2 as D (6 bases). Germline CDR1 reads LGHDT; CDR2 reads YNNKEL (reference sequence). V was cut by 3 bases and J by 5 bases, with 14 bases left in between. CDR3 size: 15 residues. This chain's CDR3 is CASSHSSRGHNEQFF. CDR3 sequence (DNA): TGTGCCAGCAGCCACTCCTCGCGGGGTCACAATGAGCAGTTCTTC.

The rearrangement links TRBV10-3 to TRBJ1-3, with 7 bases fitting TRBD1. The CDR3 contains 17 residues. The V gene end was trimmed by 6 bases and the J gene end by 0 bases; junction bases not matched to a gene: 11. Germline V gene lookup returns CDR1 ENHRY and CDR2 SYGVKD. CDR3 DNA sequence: TGTGCCATCAGAGATCCGGGACAGCGTTCCTCTGGAAACACCATATATTTT. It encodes CAIRDPGQRSSGNTIYF.

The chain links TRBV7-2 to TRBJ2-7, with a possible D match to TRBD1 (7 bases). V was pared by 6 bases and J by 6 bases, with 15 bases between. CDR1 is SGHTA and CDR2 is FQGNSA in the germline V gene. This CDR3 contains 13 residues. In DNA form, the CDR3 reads TGTGCCAGCAGTTCTCAGGGGGGTCGCGAGCAGTACTTC. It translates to CASSSQGGREQYF.

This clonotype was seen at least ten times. CDR3 region: CASSLVTSGSRGGEQFF. The CDR3 DNA reads TGTGCCAGCAGCTTAGTGACTAGCGGGTCCAGAGGGGGTGAGCAGTTCTTC. V usage is TRBV7-2 and J usage is TRBJ2-1, with 10 bases identical to TRBD2. V lost 1 base to trimming and J lost 9 bases; unmatched junction nucleotides: 12. Germline CDR1 and CDR2: SGHTA and FQGNSA. CDR3 length equals 17 residues.

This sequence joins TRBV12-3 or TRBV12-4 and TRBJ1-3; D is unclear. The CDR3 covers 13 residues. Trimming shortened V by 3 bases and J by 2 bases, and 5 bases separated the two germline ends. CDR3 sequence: CASSFSTGNTIYF. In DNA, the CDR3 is TGTGCCAGCAGTTTCTCCACTGGAAACACCATATATTTT.

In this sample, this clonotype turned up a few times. The CDR3 DNA is TGTGCCAGCAGCGCCTTAGCGGGGGGGTCTGAGACCCAGTACTTC. It translates to CASSALAGGSETQYF. This rearrangement joins TRBV13 to TRBJ2-5; 11 positions match TRBD2. The CDR3 runs 15 residues. V was clipped by 5 bases and J by 5 bases; unmatched bases: 7. Germline lookup yields CDR1 PRHDT and CDR2 FYEKMQ (reference sequence). Complete variable domain (other parts from reference TRBV13 and TRBJ2-5): AAGVIQSPRHLIKEKRETATLKCYPIPRHDTVYWYQQGPGQDPQFLISFYEKMQSDKGSIPDRFSAQQFSDYHSELNMSSLELGDSALYFCASSALAGGSETQYFGPGTRLLVL.

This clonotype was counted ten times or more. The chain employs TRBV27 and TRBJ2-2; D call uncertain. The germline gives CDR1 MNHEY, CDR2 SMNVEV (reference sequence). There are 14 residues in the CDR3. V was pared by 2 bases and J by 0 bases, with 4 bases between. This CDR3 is CASSLLANTGELFF. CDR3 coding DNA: TGTGCCAGCAGTTTACTTGCGAACACCGGGGAGCTGTTTTTT.

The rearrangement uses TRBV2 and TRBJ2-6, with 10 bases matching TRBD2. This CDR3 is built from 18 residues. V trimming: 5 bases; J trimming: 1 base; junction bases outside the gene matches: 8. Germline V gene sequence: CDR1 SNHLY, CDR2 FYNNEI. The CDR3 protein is CASSPPSGGDSGANVLTF. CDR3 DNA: TGTGCCAGCAGTCCCCCAAGCGGGGGGGATTCTGGGGCCAACGTCCTGACTTTC. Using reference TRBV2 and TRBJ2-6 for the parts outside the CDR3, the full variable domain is EPEVTQTPSHQVTQMGQEVILRCVPISNHLYFYWYRQILGQKVEFLVSFYNNEISEKSEIFDDQFSVERPDGSNFTLKIRSTKLEDSAMYFCASSPPSGGDSGANVLTFGAGSRLTVL.

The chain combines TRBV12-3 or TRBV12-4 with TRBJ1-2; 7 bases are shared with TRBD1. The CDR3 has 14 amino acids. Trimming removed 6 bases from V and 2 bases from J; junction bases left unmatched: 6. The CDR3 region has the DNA TGTGCCAGCAGGGGGACAGTTTCCAACTATGGCTACACCTTC. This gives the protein CASRGTVSNYGYTF.

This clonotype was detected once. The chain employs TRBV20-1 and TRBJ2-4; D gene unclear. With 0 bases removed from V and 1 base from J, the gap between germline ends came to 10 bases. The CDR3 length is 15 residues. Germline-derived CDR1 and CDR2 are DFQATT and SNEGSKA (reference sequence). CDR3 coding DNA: TGCAGTGCTAGAGACCTGATCGGTGCCAAAAACATTCAGTACTTC. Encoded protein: CSARDLIGAKNIQYF.

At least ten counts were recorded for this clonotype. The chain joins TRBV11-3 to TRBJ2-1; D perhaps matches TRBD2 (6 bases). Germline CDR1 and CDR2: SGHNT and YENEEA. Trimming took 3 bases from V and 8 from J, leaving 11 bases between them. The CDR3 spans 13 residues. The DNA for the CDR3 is TGTGCCAGCAGCTTCGGGACTGTGGATGAGCAGTTCTTC. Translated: CASSFGTVDEQFF. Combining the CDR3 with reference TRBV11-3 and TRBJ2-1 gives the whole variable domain EAGVVQSPRYKIIEKKQPVAFWCNPISGHNTLYWYLQNLGQGPELLIRYENEEAVDDSQLPKDRFSAERLKGVDSTLKIQPAELGDSAVYLCASSFGTVDEQFFGPGTRLTVL.

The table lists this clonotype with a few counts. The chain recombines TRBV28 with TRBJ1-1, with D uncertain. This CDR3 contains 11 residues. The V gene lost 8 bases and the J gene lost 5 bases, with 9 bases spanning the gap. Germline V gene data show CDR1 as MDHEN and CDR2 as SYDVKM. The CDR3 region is CASLTATEAFF. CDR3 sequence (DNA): TGTGCCAGCCTGACCGCAACTGAAGCTTTCTTT.

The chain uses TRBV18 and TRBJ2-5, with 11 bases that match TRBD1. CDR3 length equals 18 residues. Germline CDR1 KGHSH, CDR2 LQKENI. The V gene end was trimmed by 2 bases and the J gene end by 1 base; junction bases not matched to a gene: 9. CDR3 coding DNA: TGTGCCAGCTCACCATGGGGTGCCGGGACAGGGGGCCAAGAGACCCAGTACTTC. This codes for CASSPWGAGTGGQETQYF.

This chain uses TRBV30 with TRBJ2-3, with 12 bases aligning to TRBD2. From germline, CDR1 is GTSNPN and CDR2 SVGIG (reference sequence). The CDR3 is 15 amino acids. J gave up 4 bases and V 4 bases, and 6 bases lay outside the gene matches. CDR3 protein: CAWNGLAGTSDTQYF. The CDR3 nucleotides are TGTGCCTGGAATGGACTAGCGGGAACGTCAGATACGCAGTATTTT.

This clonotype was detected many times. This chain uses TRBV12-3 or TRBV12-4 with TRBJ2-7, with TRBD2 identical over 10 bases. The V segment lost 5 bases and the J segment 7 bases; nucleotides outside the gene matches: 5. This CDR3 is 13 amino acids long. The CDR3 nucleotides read TGTGCCAGCAGTCTGGGACTAGCGAGTGAGCAGTACTTC. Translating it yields CASSLGLASEQYF.

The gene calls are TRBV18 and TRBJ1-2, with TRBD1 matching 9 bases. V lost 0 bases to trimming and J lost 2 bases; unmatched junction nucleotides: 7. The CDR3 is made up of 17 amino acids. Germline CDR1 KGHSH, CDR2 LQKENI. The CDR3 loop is CASSPPALQGANYGYTF. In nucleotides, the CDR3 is TGTGCCAGCTCACCACCGGCGTTACAGGGGGCCAACTATGGCTACACCTTC.

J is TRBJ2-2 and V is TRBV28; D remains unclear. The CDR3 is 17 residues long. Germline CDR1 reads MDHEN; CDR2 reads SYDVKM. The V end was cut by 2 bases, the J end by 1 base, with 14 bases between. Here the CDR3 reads CASSLAVNSLNTGELFF. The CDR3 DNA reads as TGTGCCAGCAGTTTAGCGGTGAACTCCCTGAACACCGGGGAGCTGTTTTTT.

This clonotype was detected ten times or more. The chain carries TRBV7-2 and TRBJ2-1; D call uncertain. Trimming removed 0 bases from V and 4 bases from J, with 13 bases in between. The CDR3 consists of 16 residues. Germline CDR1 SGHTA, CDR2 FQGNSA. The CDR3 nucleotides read TGTGCCAGCAGCTTAGCGGTGGCCGGGTATTACAATGAGCAGTTCTTC. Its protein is CASSLAVAGYYNEQFF.

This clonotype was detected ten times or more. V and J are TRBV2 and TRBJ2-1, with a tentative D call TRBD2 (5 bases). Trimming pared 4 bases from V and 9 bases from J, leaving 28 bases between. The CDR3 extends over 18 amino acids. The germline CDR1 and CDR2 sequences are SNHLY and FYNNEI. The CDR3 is CASSVSISDLSDRGEQFF. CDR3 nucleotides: TGTGCCAGCAGTGTCTCGATTTCAGACCTCTCCGATCGGGGTGAGCAGTTCTTC.

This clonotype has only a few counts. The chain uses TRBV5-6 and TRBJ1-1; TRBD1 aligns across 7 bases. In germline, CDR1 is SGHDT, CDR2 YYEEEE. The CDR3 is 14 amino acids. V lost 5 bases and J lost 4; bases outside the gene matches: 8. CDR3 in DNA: TGTGCCAGCAGGCGAGACAGGGTCGGCACTGAAGCTTTCTTT. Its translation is CASRRDRVGTEAFF. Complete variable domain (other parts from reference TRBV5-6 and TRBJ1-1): DAGVTQSPTHLIKTRGQQVTLRCSPKSGHDTVSWYQQALGQGPQFIFQYYEEEERQRGNFPDRFSGHQFPNYSSELNVNALLLGDSALYLCASRRDRVGTEAFFGQGTRLTVV.

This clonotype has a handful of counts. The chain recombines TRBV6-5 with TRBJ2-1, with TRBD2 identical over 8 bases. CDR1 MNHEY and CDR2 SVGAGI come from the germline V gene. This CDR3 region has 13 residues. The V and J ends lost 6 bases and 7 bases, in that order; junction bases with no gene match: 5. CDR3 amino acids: CASRGLGRNEQFF. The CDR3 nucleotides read TGTGCCAGCAGGGGACTAGGTCGAAATGAGCAGTTCTTC.

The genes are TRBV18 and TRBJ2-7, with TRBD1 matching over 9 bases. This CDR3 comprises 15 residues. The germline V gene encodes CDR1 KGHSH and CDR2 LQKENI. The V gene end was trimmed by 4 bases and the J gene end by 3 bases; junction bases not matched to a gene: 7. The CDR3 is CASSQPGQGIYEQYF. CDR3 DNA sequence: TGTGCCAGCTCACAACCGGGACAGGGTATCTACGAGCAGTACTTC.

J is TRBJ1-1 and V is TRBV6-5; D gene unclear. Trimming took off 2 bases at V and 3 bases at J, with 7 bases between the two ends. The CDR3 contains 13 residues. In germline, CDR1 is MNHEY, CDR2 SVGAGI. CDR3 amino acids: CASSYRVDTEAFF. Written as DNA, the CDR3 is TGTGCCAGCAGTTACAGGGTGGACACTGAAGCTTTCTTT.

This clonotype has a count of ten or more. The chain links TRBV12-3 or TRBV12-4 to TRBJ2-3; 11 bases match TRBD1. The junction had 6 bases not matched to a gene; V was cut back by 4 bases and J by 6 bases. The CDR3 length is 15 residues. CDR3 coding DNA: TGTGCCAGCAGTTCCCGGGACAGGGGGTGGGATACGCAGTATTTT. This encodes CASSSRDRGWDTQYF.

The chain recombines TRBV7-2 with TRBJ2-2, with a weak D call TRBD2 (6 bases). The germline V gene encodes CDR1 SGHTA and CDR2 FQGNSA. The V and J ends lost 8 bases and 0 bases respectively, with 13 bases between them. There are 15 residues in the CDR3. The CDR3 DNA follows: TGTGCCAGCGACCGGGACTTCTCGAACACCGGGGAGCTGTTTTTT. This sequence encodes CASDRDFSNTGELFF.

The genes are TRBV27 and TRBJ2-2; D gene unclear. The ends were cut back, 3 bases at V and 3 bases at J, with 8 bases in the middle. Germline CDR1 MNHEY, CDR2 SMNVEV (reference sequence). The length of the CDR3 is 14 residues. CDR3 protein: CASSFSTDTGELFF. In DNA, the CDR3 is TGTGCCAGCAGTTTTAGTACGGACACCGGGGAGCTGTTTTTT.

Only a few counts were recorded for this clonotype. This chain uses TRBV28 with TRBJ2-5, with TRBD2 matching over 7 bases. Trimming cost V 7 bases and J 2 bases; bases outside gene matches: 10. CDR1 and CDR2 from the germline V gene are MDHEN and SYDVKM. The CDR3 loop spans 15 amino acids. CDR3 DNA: TGTGCCAGCATCCCTAATCCGGGACTACAAGAGACCCAGTACTTC. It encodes CASIPNPGLQETQYF. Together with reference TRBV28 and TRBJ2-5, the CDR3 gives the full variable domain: DVKVTQSSRYLVKRTGEKVFLECVQDMDHENMFWYRQDPGLGLRLIYFSYDVKMKEKGDIPEGYSVSREKKERFSLILESASTNQTSMYLCASIPNPGLQETQYFGPGTRLLVL.

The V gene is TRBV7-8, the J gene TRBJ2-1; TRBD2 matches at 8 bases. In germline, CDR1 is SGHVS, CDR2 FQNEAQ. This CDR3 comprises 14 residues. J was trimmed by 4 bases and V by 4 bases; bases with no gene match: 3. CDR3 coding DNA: TGTGCCAGCAGCTCGATAGCGGGGTACAATGAGCAGTTCTTC. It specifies CASSSIAGYNEQFF.

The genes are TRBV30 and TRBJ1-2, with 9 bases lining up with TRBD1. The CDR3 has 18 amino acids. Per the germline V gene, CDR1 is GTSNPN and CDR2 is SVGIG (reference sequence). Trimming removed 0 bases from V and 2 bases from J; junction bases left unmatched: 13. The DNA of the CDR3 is TGTGCCTGGAGTGTGGGGAGGTACCACGGGACAGGGAACTATGGCTACACCTTC. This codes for CAWSVGRYHGTGNYGYTF. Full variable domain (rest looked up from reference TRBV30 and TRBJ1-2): SQTIHQWPATLVQPVGSPLSLECTVEGTSNPNLYWYRQAAGRGLQLLFYSVGIGQISSEVPQNLSASRPQDRQFILSSKKLLLSDSGFYLCAWSVGRYHGTGNYGYTFGSGTRLTVV.

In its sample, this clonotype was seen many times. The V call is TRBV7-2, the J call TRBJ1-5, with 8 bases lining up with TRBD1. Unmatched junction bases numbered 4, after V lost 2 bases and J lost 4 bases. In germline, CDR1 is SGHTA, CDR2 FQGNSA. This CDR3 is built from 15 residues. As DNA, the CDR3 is TGTGCCAGCAGCTTACAGGGGGCGGGAAATCAGCCCCAGCATTTT. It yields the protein CASSLQGAGNQPQHF.